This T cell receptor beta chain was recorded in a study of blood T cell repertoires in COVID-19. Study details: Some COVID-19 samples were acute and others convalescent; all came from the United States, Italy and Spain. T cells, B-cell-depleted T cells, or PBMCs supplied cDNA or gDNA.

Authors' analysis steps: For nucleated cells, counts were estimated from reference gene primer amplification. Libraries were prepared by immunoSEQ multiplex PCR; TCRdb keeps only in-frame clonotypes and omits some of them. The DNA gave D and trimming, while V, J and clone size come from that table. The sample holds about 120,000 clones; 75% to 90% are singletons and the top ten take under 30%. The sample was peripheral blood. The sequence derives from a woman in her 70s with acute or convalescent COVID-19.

CDR3 amino acids: CASAGGEFYNEQFF. CDR3 coding DNA: TGTGCCAGTGCGGGAGGGGAATTTTACAATGAGCAGTTCTTC. This chain links TRBV19 with TRBJ2-1; 9 bases line up with TRBD2. The CDR3 runs to 14 residues. Germline CDR1 LNHDA, CDR2 SQIVND (reference sequence). After removal of 8 bases from V and 4 bases from J, the junction contained 6 bases not matched to a gene. Variable domain in full (rest from reference TRBV19 and TRBJ2-1): DGGITQSPKYLFRKEGQNVTLSCEQNLNHDAMYWYRQDPGQGLRLIYYSQIVNDFQKGDIAEGYSVSREKKESFPLTVTSAQKNPTAFYLCASAGGEFYNEQFFGPGTRLTVL.